Listed below are T cell receptor beta chains from one sample, sequenced in a study of T cells in Graves' hyperthyroidism and ophthalmopathy. MiXCR, applied by TCRdb to the multiplex PCR reads, yields one record per CDR3 protein. The profile covers about 400,000 distinct CDR3 sequences, with approximately 13% appearing a single time and 5% to 6.5% taken by the ten largest. Specimen: blood. The receptors come from a woman between 18 and 29 years old with Graves' hyperthyroidism. The CDR3 runs from the conserved cysteine through the conserved F or W. A D gene is named only where the DNA matches it firmly. Clone size is not always given. Where it is, it says once, few, many or a class for expanded clones.

NA	TRBV12-3/TRBV12-4	few	TRBJ2-1	TGTGCCAGCAGTCAGATCCAGTCTGAGCAGTTCTTC	CASSQIQSEQFF
NA	TRBV18	many	TRBJ2-1	TGTGCCAGCTCACCACCGGGGTTTGGGAGTGAGCAGTTCTTC	CASSPPGFGSEQFF
NA	TRBV5-6	many	TRBJ1-2	TGTGCCAGCAGCTCAGAGGACGGAAACTATGGCTACACCTTC	CASSSEDGNYGYTF
TRBD1	TRBV20-1	many	TRBJ1-2	TGCAGTGCTAGAGGACGGACAGGGGGCCTGGGGGGCTACACCTTC	CSARGRTGGLGGYTF
NA	TRBV12-3/TRBV12-4	many	TRBJ1-2	TGTGCCAGCAGTTACGGACGGGATGGCTACACCTTC	CASSYGRDGYTF
NA	TRBV2	NA	TRBJ1-1	TGTGCCAGCAGTGGAGTTTGGGGGTTGGACACTGAAGCTTTCTTT	CASSGVWGLDTEAFF
TRBD1	TRBV9	many	TRBJ1-2	TGTGCCAGCAGCGAGGGACAGGGAGAGGGAAACTATGGCTACACCTTC	CASSEGQGEGNYGYTF
NA	TRBV9	NA	TRBJ1-2	TGTGCCAGCAGCGTAGAAGACTATGGCTACACCTTC	CASSVEDYGYTF
NA	TRBV2	many	TRBJ1-5	TGTGCCAGCACACTCGGGACCGGTCTCGTGCCCCAGCATTTT	CASTLGTGLVPQHF
NA	TRBV5-1	few	TRBJ2-7	TGCGCCAGCAGCTTCACCACAGGGCGCGAGCAGTACTTC	CASSFTTGREQYF
TRBD1	TRBV7-9	many	TRBJ2-3	TGTGCCAGCAGCTCCGCGACACAGGGGACAAAAGATACGCAGTATTTT	CASSSATQGTKDTQYF
NA	TRBV29-1	NA	TRBJ2-2	TGCAGCGTCCCGCTCGTAGGGACCGGGGAGCTGTTTTTT	CSVPLVGTGELFF
NA	TRBV2	many	TRBJ2-1	TGTGCCAGCATTGGAAGACTTGGCTCCTACAATGAGCAGTTCTTC	CASIGRLGSYNEQFF
TRBD1	TRBV30	many	TRBJ1-4	TGTGCCTGGAGTGTATTTGGGGCAGGGGGTAATGAAAAACTGTTTTTT	CAWSVFGAGGNEKLFF
TRBD1	TRBV12-3/TRBV12-4	few	TRBJ1-1	TGTGCCAGCAGTCGAGACAGGGTTGCTGAAGCTTTCTTT	CASSRDRVAEAFF
NA	TRBV10-3	NA	TRBJ2-7	TGTGCCATCAGTGAGGGGGAGCAGTACTTC	CAISEGEQYF
TRBD2	TRBV6-1	few	TRBJ2-2	TGTGCCAGCAGTACGACTAGCGGGATGCGGGAGCTGTTTTTT	CASSTTSGMRELFF
TRBD1	TRBV7-9	many	TRBJ2-7	TGTGCCAGCAGCCTAACCGGGACAGAGAACGAGCAGTACTTC	CASSLTGTENEQYF
NA	TRBV20-1	many	TRBJ2-7	TGCAGTGCTAGCGCTGTAGTACAGGGACCAACCTACGAGCAGTACTTC	CSASAVVQGPTYEQYF
TRBD2	TRBV20-1	NA	TRBJ2-5	TGCAGTGCTAGAGCTGGAGCGGGAGGAGAGACCCAGTACTTC	CSARAGAGGETQYF
NA	TRBV7-8	many	TRBJ1-5	TGTGCCAGCAGCTTAAGTAATAGCAATCAGCCCCAGCATTTT	CASSLSNSNQPQHF
NA	TRBV12-3/TRBV12-4	few	TRBJ2-1	TGTGCCAGCGGTTTGGGCGGAAAACCCTACAATGAGCAGTTCTTC	CASGLGGKPYNEQFF
NA	TRBV5-1	many	TRBJ2-7	TGCGCCAGCAGCTTGGCCGGGGTATCCGACGAGCAGTACTTC	CASSLAGVSDEQYF
TRBD1	TRBV4-2	NA	TRBJ2-7	TGTGCCAGCAGCCAAGAGGGACAGGTAAACTACGAGCAGTACTTC	CASSQEGQVNYEQYF
NA	TRBV7-9	many	TRBJ2-7	TGTGCCAGCAGCCTAGATGGGCCCTCTCACGAGCAGTACTTC	CASSLDGPSHEQYF
TRBD1	TRBV30	few	TRBJ1-4	TGTGCCTGGAGTGTACGTTCAGGGGGTGTGGGAAAACTGTTTTTT	CAWSVRSGGVGKLFF
NA	TRBV27	many	TRBJ2-7	TGTGCCAGCAGTTTAAGGGGGGGGACAATCTACGAGCAGTACTTC	CASSLRGGTIYEQYF
TRBD1	TRBV20-1	many	TRBJ1-1	TGCAGTGCTAGCGGGACAGGGATGGAGGCTTTCTTT	CSASGTGMEAFF
NA	TRBV11-2	many	TRBJ2-7	TGTGCCAGCAGCTTAGACGTAGGGGCAAGCGAGCAGTACTTC	CASSLDVGASEQYF
NA	TRBV7-2	many	TRBJ2-1	TGTGCCAGCAGCTTTGTACTAGCTAGAAATGAGCAGTTCTTC	CASSFVLARNEQFF
TRBD2	TRBV12-3/TRBV12-4	many	TRBJ2-3	TGTGCCAGCAGTTTAACGGCTAGCGGGAGCCTTGCAGATACGCAGTATTTT	CASSLTASGSLADTQYF
NA	TRBV4-1	NA	TRBJ2-7	TGCGCCAGCAGCCAAGAGGGGCGAAGCTCCTACGAGCAGTACTTC	CASSQEGRSSYEQYF
TRBD2	TRBV6-1	many	TRBJ2-1	TGTGCCAGCAGTGAAGGGGGGGGTGGCTACAATGAGCAGTTCTTC	CASSEGGGGYNEQFF
NA	TRBV9	few	TRBJ2-1	TGTGCCAGCAGCGCAATACTCGACTCCTACAATGAGCAGTTCTTC	CASSAILDSYNEQFF
TRBD1	TRBV3-1	many	TRBJ1-2	TGTGCCAGCAGCCCGGGGACAGGGTCCGGCTACACCTTC	CASSPGTGSGYTF
TRBD1	TRBV3-1	once	TRBJ1-2	TGTGCCAGCAGCCAAGAAAACCCCGGGACAGGGGTTAGGGATGGCTACACCTTC	CASSQENPGTGVRDGYTF
TRBD2	TRBV3-1	many	TRBJ2-5	TGTGCCAGCAGCCAAGGGGAACTAGCGGAACTACAAGAGACCCAGTACTTC	CASSQGELAELQETQYF
TRBD1	TRBV5-1	few	TRBJ2-1	TGCGCCAGCAGCGTCCCGGGACAGGTCAATGAGCAGTTCTTC	CASSVPGQVNEQFF
NA	TRBV7-9	many	TRBJ2-5	TGTGCCAGCAGCTTAGGTATCCAAGAGACCCAGTACTTC	CASSLGIQETQYF
NA	TRBV7-2	many	TRBJ2-7	TGTGCCAGCAGCCCCGACACGTCCTACGAGCAGTACTTC	CASSPDTSYEQYF
NA	TRBV6-2/TRBV6-3	NA	TRBJ2-5	TGTGCCAGCAGTCCAGACTTTCAAGAGACCCAGTACTTC	CASSPDFQETQYF
NA	TRBV10-1	many	TRBJ2-3	TGCGCCAGCAGTGAGTCGGCTAGCAGGGCAGATACGCAGTATTTT	CASSESASRADTQYF
NA	TRBV5-1	many	TRBJ2-2	TGCGCCAGCAGCTTGTCGAGGAACAGTCCGAACACCGGGGAGCTGTTTTTT	CASSLSRNSPNTGELFF
TRBD1	TRBV9	NA	TRBJ1-1	TGTGCCAGCAGCGACGACTCAGGGGGAGCTTTCTTT	CASSDDSGGAFF
TRBD1	TRBV5-6	NA	TRBJ2-1	TGTGCCAGCAGCCGAGCGACAGGGAAGGCCTACAATGAGCAGTCCTTC	CASSRATGKAYNEQSF
NA	TRBV19	many	TRBJ2-5	TGTGCCAGTAGTACCCGACTGGAACAAGAGACCCAGTACTTC	CASSTRLEQETQYF
NA	TRBV6-1	many	TRBJ2-7	TGTGCCAGCAGTGGGTTCGAGTCGAACTACGAGCAGTACTTC	CASSGFESNYEQYF
NA	TRBV18	few	TRBJ2-7	TGTGCCAGCTCACTAAGCCGGGATAACTACGAGCAGTACTTC	CASSLSRDNYEQYF
NA	TRBV6-1	many	TRBJ1-2	TGTGCCAGCAGTTATGCTAAACAGGGACACAACTATGGCTACACCTTC	CASSYAKQGHNYGYTF
TRBD2	TRBV30	many	TRBJ2-3	TGTGCCTGGAGTGTGGGTAGCGGGACAGATACGCAGTATTTT	CAWSVGSGTDTQYF